Each of the 21 T cell receptor beta chains below was sequenced from the same sample in a study of Ad26.COV2.S vaccination and SARS-CoV-2 variants. Described treatment: some 19 received Ad26.COV2.S at low or high dose, single or two shots; roughly five received placebo; per-sample allocation not given. On day 63 after the first injection, vaccine and placebo recipients gave samples. The repertoire was sequenced with immunoSEQ multiplex PCR; TCRdb's copy has only in-frame clones and lacks some. Of over 400,000 clones in the sample, about 90% are singletons; the top ten hold around 4.5%. The specimen comprised peripheral blood, sampled in a trial of Ad26.COV2.S vaccine versus placebo. The source is a person between 18 and 59 years old who received the Ad26.COV2.S COVID-19 vaccine or a placebo.

This chain links TRBV9 with TRBJ2-2; TRBD1 aligns across 8 bases. Losses at the gene ends were 3 bases for V and 3 bases for J; bases not matched to a gene: 13. CDR1 SGDLS and CDR2 YYNGEE come from the germline V gene. This CDR3 has 18 residues. DNA for the CDR3: TGTGCCAGCAGCGCCGGGACAGGAGCTCCAATTTACACCGGGGAGCTGTTTTTT. Protein sequence: CASSAGTGAPIYTGELFF.

The chain recombines TRBV13 with TRBJ1-2, with D possibly TRBD1 on 6 matching bases. The CDR3 is 16 residues long. Germline-derived CDR1 and CDR2 are PRHDT and FYEKMQ (reference sequence). The V gene lost 5 bases and the J gene lost 3 bases, with 19 bases spanning the gap. The CDR3 sequence is CASSSPGQNVYYGYTF. The CDR3 region has the DNA TGTGCCAGCAGCAGCCCCGGACAGAACGTCTACTATGGCTACACCTTC.

This clone was observed once. The rearrangement joins TRBV7-2 to TRBJ2-7; TRBD1 might be the D (5 bases). The CDR3 covers 15 residues. Germline CDR1 reads SGHTA; CDR2 reads FQGNSA. Trimming removed 2 bases at V and 3 bases at J, with 14 bases between. The CDR3 sequence is CASSLYGHPNYEQYF. DNA of the CDR3: TGTGCCAGCAGCTTATACGGACACCCGAACTACGAGCAGTACTTC. The full variable domain, its missing parts supplied by reference TRBV7-2 and TRBJ2-7, is GAGVSQSPSNKVTEKGKDVELRCDPISGHTALYWYRQSLGQGLEFLIYFQGNSAPDKSGLPSDRFSAERTGGSVSTLTIQRTQQEDSAVYLCASSLYGHPNYEQYFGPGTRLTVT.

This chain links TRBV7-2 with TRBJ1-5; D uncertain. The V and J ends lost 0 bases and 4 bases respectively, with 4 bases between them. CDR1 SGHTA and CDR2 FQGNSA come from the germline V gene. The CDR3 contains 13 residues. CDR3 residues: CASSLAPNQPQHF. DNA of the CDR3: TGTGCCAGCAGCTTAGCGCCTAATCAGCCCCAGCATTTT.

The chain employs TRBV7-2 and TRBJ1-5; 7 bases are a match to TRBD1. V lost 5 bases and J lost 2; bases outside the gene matches: 6. CDR1 SGHTA and CDR2 FQGNSA come from the germline V gene. The CDR3 is 15 amino acids. The DNA of the CDR3 is TGTGCCAGCAGCGCCGACAGGGCTGGCAATCAGCCCCAGCATTTT. Protein product: CASSADRAGNQPQHF. The full variable domain, in which reference TRBV7-2 and TRBJ1-5 provide the parts outside the CDR3, is GAGVSQSPSNKVTEKGKDVELRCDPISGHTALYWYRQSLGQGLEFLIYFQGNSAPDKSGLPSDRFSAERTGGSVSTLTIQRTQQEDSAVYLCASSADRAGNQPQHFGDGTRLSIL.

A note on this clone: The identical CDR3 is also encoded by other nucleotide sequences in the sample. This chain uses TRBV28 with TRBJ1-5; no clear D. The CDR3 has 12 amino acids. Germline V lookup: CDR1 MDHEN, CDR2 SYDVKM. The V gene lost 6 bases and the J gene lost 3 bases, with 6 bases spanning the gap. CDR3 loop: CASSSLNQPQHF. The CDR3 nucleotides read TGTGCCAGCAGCTCCCTCAATCAGCCCCAGCATTTT.

The chain's CDR3 is CASSLQGTRYNSPLHF. In DNA, the CDR3 is TGTGCCAGCAGCCTACAGGGGACCCGATATAATTCACCCCTCCACTTT. The rearrangement uses TRBV9 and TRBJ1-6, with TRBD1 matching over 7 bases. Germline V lookup: CDR1 SGDLS, CDR2 YYNGEE. The J segment lost 4 bases and the V segment lost 4 bases, leaving 8 bases of the junction unmatched. The CDR3 is made up of 16 amino acids.

The rearrangement links TRBV28 to TRBJ2-4; 7 bases map to TRBD1. The germline CDR1 and CDR2 sequences are MDHEN and SYDVKM. The CDR3 is made up of 16 amino acids. With V trimmed by 6 bases and J by 0 bases, 8 bases remained unmatched. CDR3 in amino acids: CASSNSGGVAKNIQYF. The CDR3 nucleotides are TGTGCCAGCAGCAACTCAGGGGGTGTAGCCAAAAACATTCAGTACTTC.

The rearrangement uses TRBV28 and TRBJ1-4; 9 nucleotides match TRBD1. In germline, CDR1 is MDHEN, CDR2 SYDVKM. The V segment lost 3 bases and the J segment 8 bases; nucleotides outside the gene matches: 7. The CDR3 consists of 15 residues. The CDR3 is CASSFLDRGNEKLFF. DNA for the CDR3: TGTGCCAGCAGTTTTTTAGACAGGGGGAACGAAAAACTGTTTTTT.

The chain joins TRBV2 to TRBJ1-5; TRBD1 might be the D (6 bases). There are 13 residues in the CDR3. Trimming left V 8 bases short and J 0 bases short, with 8 bases between. The germline V gene has CDR1 SNHLY and CDR2 FYNNEI. The chain's CDR3 is CASRTDSNQPQHF. CDR3 sequence (DNA): TGTGCCAGCCGGACAGATAGCAATCAGCCCCAGCATTTT.

This clone was seen once. V is TRBV28 and J is TRBJ2-5; 8 bases match TRBD1. The trim removed 5 bases at V and 5 bases at J, leaving 7 bases unmatched. The germline V gene encodes CDR1 MDHEN and CDR2 SYDVKM. The CDR3 extends over 14 amino acids. The CDR3: CASSQTGVAETQYF. In DNA, the CDR3 is TGTGCCAGCAGTCAGACAGGGGTTGCGGAGACCCAGTACTTC.

The V call is TRBV19, the J call TRBJ2-2, with 7 bases lining up with TRBD2. This CDR3 is 14 amino acids long. V was pared by 4 bases and J by 5 bases, with 4 bases of the junction left unmatched. Germline lookup yields CDR1 LNHDA and CDR2 SQIVND (reference sequence). The CDR3 protein is CASSKGTTTGELFF. In nucleotides, the CDR3 is TGTGCCAGTAGTAAAGGGACTACGACCGGGGAGCTGTTTTTT.

This chain joins TRBV7-2 and TRBJ2-7; D remains ambiguous. Germline V lookup: CDR1 SGHTA, CDR2 FQGNSA. This CDR3 has 13 residues. Trimming stripped 5 bases from V and 2 bases from J, with 10 bases between. In DNA, the CDR3 is TGTGCCAGCAGCCCCAGAATGGCCTACGAGCAGTACTTC. Translation: CASSPRMAYEQYF.

The rearrangement links TRBV6-2 or TRBV6-3 to TRBJ2-7, with 7 bases matching TRBD2. Germline V CDR1 and CDR2: MNHEY, SVGEGT. This CDR3 has 15 amino acids. V was clipped by 2 bases and J by 2 bases; unmatched bases: 6. The CDR3 loop reads CASSYQASGAYEQYF. The CDR3 nucleotides are TGTGCCAGCAGTTACCAGGCTAGCGGTGCCTACGAGCAGTACTTC.

This clone was recorded only once. The chain uses TRBV7-3 and TRBJ2-5; D possibly matches TRBD1 or TRBD2 (5 bases each). V lost 0 bases to trimming and J lost 9 bases, with 14 bases between them. The CDR3 has 14 amino acids. Germline V gene data show CDR1 as SGHTA and CDR2 as FQGTGA. The CDR3 region is CASSLTSREGAQYF. DNA for the CDR3: TGTGCCAGCAGCTTAACTTCCCGGGAAGGGGCCCAGTACTTC.

This sequence joins TRBV4-2 and TRBJ2-1; TRBD2 agrees at 12 bases. CDR3 length: 16 residues. V dropped 4 bases and J dropped 6; count of bases not matched to a gene: 7. From germline, CDR1 is LGHNA and CDR2 YNFKEQ. CDR3 in amino acids: CASSPLAGGPGNEQFF. As DNA, the CDR3 is TGTGCCAGCAGCCCTCTAGCGGGAGGGCCCGGCAATGAGCAGTTCTTC.

In this sample, this clone turned up once. The rearrangement links TRBV7-8 to TRBJ2-3, with D possibly TRBD2 on 6 matching bases. The CDR3 length is 14 residues. V lost 2 bases and J lost 6, with 12 bases in between. Looked up from germline, CDR1 is SGHVS and CDR2 is FQNEAQ. CDR3: CASSLYGSTDTQYF. The CDR3, as DNA: TGTGCCAGCAGCTTATACGGGAGTACTGATACGCAGTATTTT.

The rearrangement uses TRBV7-7 and TRBJ2-5; no clear D gene. The CDR3 is 13 amino acids. Germline V gives CDR1 SSHAT, CDR2 FNYEAQ (reference sequence). Trimming took 3 bases from V and 0 from J, leaving 5 bases between them. The chain's CDR3 is CASSFGHQETQYF. CDR3 coding DNA: TGTGCCAGCAGCTTTGGACACCAAGAGACCCAGTACTTC.

This sequence joins TRBV4-1 and TRBJ1-3, with TRBD1 matching over 8 bases. CDR3 length: 15 residues. With 3 bases clipped from V and 0 bases from J, the junction kept 1 base outside the gene matches. The V gene's germline CDR1 is MGHRA and CDR2 YSYEKL. The CDR3 bases are TGCGCCAGCAGCCAGACAGGGGCCTCTGGAAACACCATATATTTT. This sequence encodes CASSQTGASGNTIYF.

The J gene is TRBJ2-3, the V gene TRBV27, with D uncertain. The ends were cut back, 6 bases at V and 0 bases at J, with 10 bases in the middle. The length of the CDR3 is 14 residues. The germline V gene has CDR1 MNHEY and CDR2 SMNVEV (reference sequence). CDR3 in DNA: TGTGCCAGCAGGAGGAGTAGTAGCACAGATACGCAGTATTTT. This gives the protein CASRRSSSTDTQYF.

The V and J genes are TRBV27 and TRBJ2-1; no clear D. From germline, CDR1 is MNHEY and CDR2 SMNVEV (reference sequence). V lost 6 bases and J 2 bases, leaving 5 bases between the germline ends. CDR3 length equals 12 residues. CDR3 protein: CASRGPYNEQFF. The CDR3 DNA is TGTGCCAGCAGGGGCCCCTACAATGAGCAGTTCTTC.